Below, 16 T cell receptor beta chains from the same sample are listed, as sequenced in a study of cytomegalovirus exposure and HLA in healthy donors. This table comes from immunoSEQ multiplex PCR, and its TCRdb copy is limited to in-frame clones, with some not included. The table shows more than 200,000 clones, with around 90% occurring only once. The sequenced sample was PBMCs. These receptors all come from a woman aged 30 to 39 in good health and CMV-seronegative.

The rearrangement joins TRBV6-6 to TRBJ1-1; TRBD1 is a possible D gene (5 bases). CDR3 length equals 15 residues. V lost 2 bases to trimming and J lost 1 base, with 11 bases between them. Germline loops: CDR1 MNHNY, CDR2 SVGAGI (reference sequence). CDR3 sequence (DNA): TGTGCCAGCAGTTACCCCGCAGGGCCGAACACTGAAGCTTTCTTT. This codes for CASSYPAGPNTEAFF.

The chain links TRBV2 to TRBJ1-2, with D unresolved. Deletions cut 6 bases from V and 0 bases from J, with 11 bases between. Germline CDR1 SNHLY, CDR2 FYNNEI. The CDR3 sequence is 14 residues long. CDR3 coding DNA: TGTGCCAGCAGAAAGGGTCAAGCTAACTATGGCTACACCTTC. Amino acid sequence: CASRKGQANYGYTF.

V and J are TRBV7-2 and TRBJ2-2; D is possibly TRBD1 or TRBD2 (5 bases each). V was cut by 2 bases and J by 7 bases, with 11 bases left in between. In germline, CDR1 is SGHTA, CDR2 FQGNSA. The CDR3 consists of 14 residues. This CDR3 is CASSLPPGGGELFF. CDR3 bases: TGTGCCAGCAGCTTACCGCCTGGGGGCGGGGAGCTGTTTTTT.

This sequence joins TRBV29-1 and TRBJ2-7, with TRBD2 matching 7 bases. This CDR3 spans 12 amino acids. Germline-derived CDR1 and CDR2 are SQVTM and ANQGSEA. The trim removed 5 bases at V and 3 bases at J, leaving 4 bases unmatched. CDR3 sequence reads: CSVISGNYEQYF. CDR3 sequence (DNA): TGCAGCGTTATAAGCGGGAACTACGAGCAGTACTTC.

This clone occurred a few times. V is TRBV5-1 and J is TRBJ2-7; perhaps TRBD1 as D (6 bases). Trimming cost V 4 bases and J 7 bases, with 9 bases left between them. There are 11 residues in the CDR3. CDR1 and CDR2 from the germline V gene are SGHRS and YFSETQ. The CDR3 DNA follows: TGCGCCAGCAGCACAGGGACGGAGCAGTACTTC. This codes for CASSTGTEQYF.

The CDR3 DNA reads TGCGCCAGCAGCCAAGAACCCGTTTGGGGGGCCAAAAACATTCAGTACTTC. This codes for CASSQEPVWGAKNIQYF. The chain combines TRBV4-3 with TRBJ2-4; the D gene could be TRBD1 or TRBD2 (5 bases each). This CDR3 has 17 amino acids. From germline, CDR1 is LGHNA and CDR2 YSLEER. Trimming left V 0 bases short and J 1 base short, with 13 bases between.

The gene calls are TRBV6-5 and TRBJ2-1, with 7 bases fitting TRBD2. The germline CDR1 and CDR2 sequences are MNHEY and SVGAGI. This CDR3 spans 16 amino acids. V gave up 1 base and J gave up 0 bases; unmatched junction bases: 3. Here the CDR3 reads CASSYFRGSSYNEQFF. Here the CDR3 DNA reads TGTGCCAGCAGTTACTTTCGCGGGAGCTCCTACAATGAGCAGTTCTTC.

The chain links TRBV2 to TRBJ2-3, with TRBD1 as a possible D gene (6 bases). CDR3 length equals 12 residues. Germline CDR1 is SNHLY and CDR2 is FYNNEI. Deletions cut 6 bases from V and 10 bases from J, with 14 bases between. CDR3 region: CASSRRDTAQYF. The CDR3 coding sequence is TGTGCCAGCAGCCGCCGGGACACAGCGCAGTATTTT.

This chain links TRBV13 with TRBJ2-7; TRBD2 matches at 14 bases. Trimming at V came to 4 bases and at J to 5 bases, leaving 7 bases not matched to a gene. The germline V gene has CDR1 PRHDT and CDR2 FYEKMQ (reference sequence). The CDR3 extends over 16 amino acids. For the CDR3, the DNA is TGTGCCAGCAGCTCCGGGACTAGCGGGAGTCTCCACGAGCAGTACTTC. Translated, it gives CASSSGTSGSLHEQYF. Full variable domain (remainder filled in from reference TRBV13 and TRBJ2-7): AAGVIQSPRHLIKEKRETATLKCYPIPRHDTVYWYQQGPGQDPQFLISFYEKMQSDKGSIPDRFSAQQFSDYHSELNMSSLELGDSALYFCASSSGTSGSLHEQYFGPGTRLTVT.

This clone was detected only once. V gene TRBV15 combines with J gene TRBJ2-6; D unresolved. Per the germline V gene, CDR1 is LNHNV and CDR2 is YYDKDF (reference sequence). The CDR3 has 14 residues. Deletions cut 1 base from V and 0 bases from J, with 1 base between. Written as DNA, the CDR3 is TGTGCCACCAGCAGAGCCTCTGGGGCCAACGTCCTGACTTTC. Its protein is CATSRASGANVLTF.

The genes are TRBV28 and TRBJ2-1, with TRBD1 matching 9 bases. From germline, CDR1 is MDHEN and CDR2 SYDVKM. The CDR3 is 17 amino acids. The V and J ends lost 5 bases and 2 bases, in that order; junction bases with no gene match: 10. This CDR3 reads CASSPQATGGTYNEQFF. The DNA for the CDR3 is TGTGCCAGCAGTCCCCAGGCAACAGGGGGCACCTACAATGAGCAGTTCTTC. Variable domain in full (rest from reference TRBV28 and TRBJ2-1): DVKVTQSSRYLVKRTGEKVFLECVQDMDHENMFWYRQDPGLGLRLIYFSYDVKMKEKGDIPEGYSVSREKKERFSLILESASTNQTSMYLCASSPQATGGTYNEQFFGPGTRLTVL.

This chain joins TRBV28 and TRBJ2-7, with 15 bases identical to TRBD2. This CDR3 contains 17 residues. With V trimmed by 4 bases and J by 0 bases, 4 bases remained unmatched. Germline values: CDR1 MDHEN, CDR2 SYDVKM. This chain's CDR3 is CASSWGLAGGSSYEQYF. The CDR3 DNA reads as TGTGCCAGCAGTTGGGGACTAGCGGGAGGTTCCTCCTACGAGCAGTACTTC.

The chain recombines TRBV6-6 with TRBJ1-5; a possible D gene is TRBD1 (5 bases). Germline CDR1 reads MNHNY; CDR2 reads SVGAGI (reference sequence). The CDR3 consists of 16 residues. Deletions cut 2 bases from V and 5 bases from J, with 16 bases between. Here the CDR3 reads CASSYEVGQGYQPQHF. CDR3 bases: TGTGCCAGCAGTTACGAGGTTGGACAAGGTTATCAGCCCCAGCATTTT.

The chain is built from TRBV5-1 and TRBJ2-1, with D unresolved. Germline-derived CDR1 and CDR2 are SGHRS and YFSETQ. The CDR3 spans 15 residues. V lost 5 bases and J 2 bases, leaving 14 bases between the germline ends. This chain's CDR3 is CASRFAAAAYNEQFF. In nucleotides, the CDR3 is TGCGCCAGCAGGTTCGCCGCGGCTGCCTACAATGAGCAGTTCTTC.

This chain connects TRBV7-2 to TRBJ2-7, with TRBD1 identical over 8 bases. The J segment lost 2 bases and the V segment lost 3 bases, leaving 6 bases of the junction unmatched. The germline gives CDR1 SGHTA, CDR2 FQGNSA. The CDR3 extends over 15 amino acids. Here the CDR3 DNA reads TGTGCCAGCAGCTTGGGGACAGGAGGACCCTACGAGCAGTACTTC. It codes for CASSLGTGGPYEQYF.

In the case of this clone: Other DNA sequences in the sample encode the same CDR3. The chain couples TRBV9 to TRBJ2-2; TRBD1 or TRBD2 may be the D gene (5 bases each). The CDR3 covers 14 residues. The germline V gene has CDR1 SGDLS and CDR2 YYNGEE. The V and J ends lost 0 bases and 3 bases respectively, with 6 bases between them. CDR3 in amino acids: CASSVGGDTGELFF. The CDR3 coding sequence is TGTGCCAGCAGCGTAGGAGGGGACACCGGGGAGCTGTTTTTT.